This TCR beta chain stems from a study of T cell responses to AZD1222 COVID-19 vaccine. Germline CDR1 reads ENHRY; CDR2 reads SYGVKD. This CDR3 has 13 residues. Trimming removed 5 bases from V and 4 bases from J, with 11 bases in between. The data were produced by immunoSEQ multiplex PCR, yet TCRdb's version contains in-frame clones alone and is incomplete. The sample has 250,000 to 300,000 clones; around 93% are singletons. The chain joins TRBV10-3 to TRBJ2-5, with TRBD2 as a possible D gene (7 bases). The receptor's source is an adult who received the AZD1222 COVID-19 vaccine. The input for sequencing was peripheral blood, taken 28 days after the second AZD1222 dose. The CDR3 bases are TGTGCCATCAGTCTGGGGGGGCGAGAGACCCAGTACTTC. Residues: CAISLGGRETQYF.